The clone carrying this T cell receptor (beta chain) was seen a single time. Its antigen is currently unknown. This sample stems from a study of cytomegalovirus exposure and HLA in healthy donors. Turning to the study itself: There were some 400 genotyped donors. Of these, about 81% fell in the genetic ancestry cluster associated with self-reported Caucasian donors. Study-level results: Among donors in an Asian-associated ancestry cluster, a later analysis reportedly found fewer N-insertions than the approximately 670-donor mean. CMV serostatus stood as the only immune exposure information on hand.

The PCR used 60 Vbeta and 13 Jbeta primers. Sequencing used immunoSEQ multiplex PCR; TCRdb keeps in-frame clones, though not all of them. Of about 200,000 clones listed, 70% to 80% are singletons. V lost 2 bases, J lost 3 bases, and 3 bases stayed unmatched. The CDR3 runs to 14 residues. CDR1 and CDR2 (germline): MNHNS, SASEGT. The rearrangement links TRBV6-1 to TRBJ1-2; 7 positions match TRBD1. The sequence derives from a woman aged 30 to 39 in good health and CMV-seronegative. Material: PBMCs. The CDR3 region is CASSESRGDYGYTF. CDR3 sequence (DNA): TGTGCCAGCAGTGAATCCAGGGGGGACTATGGCTACACCTTC.